The rows below give T cell receptor beta chains drawn from one sample of a study of identifying expanded T cells in peripheral blood. The method was immunoSEQ multiplex PCR; TCRdb's version includes in-frame clones alone and lacks a portion of them. Here the sample spans under 150,000 clones, around 84% being singletons. The sequenced material came from blood. These receptor sequences come from a person aged 18 to 70 in good health. Each CDR3 is given without its conserved first and last residue.

v_gene	j_gene	CDR3aa
TRBV6-1	TRBJ1-2	ASRRGLGNYGYT
TRBV6-1	TRBJ1-2	ASSVQGNMRVGYT
TRBV30	TRBJ1-2	AWSAGINYGYT
TRBV6-1	TRBJ1-2	ASSTRDTLNYGYT
TRBV27	TRBJ2-5	ASRKSQSRETQY
TRBV27	TRBJ2-7	ASSPPGQLFEQY
TRBV29-1	TRBJ1-2	SVGGYT
TRBV18	TRBJ1-1	ASSPPATRNTEAF
TRBV21-1	TRBJ2-7	ASSKGGKAGEQY
TRBV11-2	TRBJ2-5	ASSFNGGQRETQY
TRBV7-9	TRBJ1-1	ASSLVSQNTEAF
TRBV4-3	TRBJ2-1	ASSQDPHRGGDNEQF
TRBV7-9	TRBJ1-2	ASSLGSSGVGYT
TRBV6-5	TRBJ1-1	ASSAVEGGYTEAF
TRBV18	TRBJ2-3	ASSSVLAALRDTQY
TRBV29-1	TRBJ2-6	SVEKDTDSGANVLT
TRBV7-9	TRBJ2-2	ASSGSGPTGELF
TRBV6-1	TRBJ2-7	ASKAGQSYEQY
TRBV2	TRBJ2-7	ASSENIQGTYEQY
TRBV29-1	TRBJ2-3	SAHRGPDTQY
TRBV4-1	TRBJ1-4	ASSHNARAEVATNEKLF
TRBV5-1	TRBJ1-3	ASSSRTGGNTIY
TRBV7-2	TRBJ1-5	ASSPPGIRGNQPQH
TRBV4-1	TRBJ1-1	ASSQDPEGDTEAF
TRBV7-6	TRBJ1-2	ASSPEGGRGYT
TRBV4-2	TRBJ2-1	ASSRGRGLAGGYNEQF